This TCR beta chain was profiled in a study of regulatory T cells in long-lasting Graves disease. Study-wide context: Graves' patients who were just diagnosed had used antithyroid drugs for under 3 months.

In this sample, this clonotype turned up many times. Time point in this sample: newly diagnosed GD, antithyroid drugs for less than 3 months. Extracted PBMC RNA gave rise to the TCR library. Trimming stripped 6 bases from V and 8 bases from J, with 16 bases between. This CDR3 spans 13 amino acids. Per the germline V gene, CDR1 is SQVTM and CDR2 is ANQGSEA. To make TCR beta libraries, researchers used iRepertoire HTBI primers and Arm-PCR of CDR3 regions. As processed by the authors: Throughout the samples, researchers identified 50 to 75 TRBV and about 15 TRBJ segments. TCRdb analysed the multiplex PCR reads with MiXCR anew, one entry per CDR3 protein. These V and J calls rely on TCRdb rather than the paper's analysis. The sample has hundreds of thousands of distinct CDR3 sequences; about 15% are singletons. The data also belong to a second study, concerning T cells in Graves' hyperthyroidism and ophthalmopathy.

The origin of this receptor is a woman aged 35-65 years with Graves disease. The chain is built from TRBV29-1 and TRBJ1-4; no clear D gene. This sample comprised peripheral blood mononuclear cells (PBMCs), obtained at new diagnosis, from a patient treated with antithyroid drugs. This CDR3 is CSVGGGVGEKLFF. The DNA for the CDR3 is TGCAGCGTCGGAGGAGGAGTCGGCGAAAAACTGTTTTTT.